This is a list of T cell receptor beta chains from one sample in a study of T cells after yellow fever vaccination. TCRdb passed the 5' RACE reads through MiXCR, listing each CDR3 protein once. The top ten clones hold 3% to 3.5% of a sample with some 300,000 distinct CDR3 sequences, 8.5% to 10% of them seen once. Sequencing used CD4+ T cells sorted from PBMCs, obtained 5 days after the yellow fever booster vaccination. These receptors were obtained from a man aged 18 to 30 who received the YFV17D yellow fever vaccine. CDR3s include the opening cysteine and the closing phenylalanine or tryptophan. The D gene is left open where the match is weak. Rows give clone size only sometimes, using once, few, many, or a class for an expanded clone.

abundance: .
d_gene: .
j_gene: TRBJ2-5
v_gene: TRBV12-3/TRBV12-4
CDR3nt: TGTGCCAGCAGTTTAGTTTCTAGGACAGAGACCCAGTACTTC
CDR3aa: CASSLVSRTETQYF

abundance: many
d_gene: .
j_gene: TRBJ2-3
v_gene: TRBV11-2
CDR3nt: TGTGCCAGCAGCCAGCTGCGCCTCACAGATACGCAGTATTTT
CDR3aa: CASSQLRLTDTQYF

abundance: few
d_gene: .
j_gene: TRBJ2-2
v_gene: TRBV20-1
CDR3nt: TGCAGTGCTGCCGCTGGGGGAACCGGGGAGCTGTTTTTT
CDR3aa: CSAAAGGTGELFF

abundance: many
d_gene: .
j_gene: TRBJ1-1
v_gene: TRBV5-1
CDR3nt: TGTGCCAGCAGCTTGGGCGCAGGGAACACTGAAGCTTTCTTT
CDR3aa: CASSLGAGNTEAFF

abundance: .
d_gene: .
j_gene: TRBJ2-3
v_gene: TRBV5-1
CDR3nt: TGCGCCAGCAGCTTGGTATGGGAAAGGACAGATACGCAGTATTTT
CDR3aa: CASSLVWERTDTQYF

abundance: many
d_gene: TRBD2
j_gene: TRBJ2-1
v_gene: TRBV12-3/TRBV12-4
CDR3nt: TGTGCCAGCAGTCCCCGGGGACTAGCGGGGGGAACTTACAATGAGCAGTTCTTC
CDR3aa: CASSPRGLAGGTYNEQFF

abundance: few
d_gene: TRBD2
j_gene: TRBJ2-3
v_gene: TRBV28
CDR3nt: TGTGCCAGCAGTTTCGGGACTAGCGGGGGTCTGACAGATACGCAGTATTTT
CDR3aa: CASSFGTSGGLTDTQYF

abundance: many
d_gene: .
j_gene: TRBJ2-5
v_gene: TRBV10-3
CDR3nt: TGTGCCATCAGTGAGCTGGTCGGGGGAGAGACCCAGTACTTC
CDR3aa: CAISELVGGETQYF

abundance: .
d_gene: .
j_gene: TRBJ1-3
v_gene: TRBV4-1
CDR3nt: TGCGCCAGCAGCCAAAATTCGGCGGAATCCTTCTCTGGAAACACCATATATTTT
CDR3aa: CASSQNSAESFSGNTIYF

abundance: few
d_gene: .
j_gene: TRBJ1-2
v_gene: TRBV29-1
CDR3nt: TGCAGCGTTACAGGACCCATCTATGGCTACACCTTC
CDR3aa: CSVTGPIYGYTF

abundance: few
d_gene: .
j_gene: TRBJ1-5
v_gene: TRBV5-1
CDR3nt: TGCGCCAGCAGCTTGGGTCCCGTGAGTCGTGCGTGGCATTTT
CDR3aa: CASSLGPVSRAWHF

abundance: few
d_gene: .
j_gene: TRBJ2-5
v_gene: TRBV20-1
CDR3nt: TGCAGTAGCCAATTCGAAGAGACCCAGTACTTC
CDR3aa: CSSQFEETQYF

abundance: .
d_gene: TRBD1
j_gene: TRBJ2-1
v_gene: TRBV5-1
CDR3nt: TGCGCCAGCAGCTTGGCGGGACAGGGATATGAGCAGTTCTTC
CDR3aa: CASSLAGQGYEQFF

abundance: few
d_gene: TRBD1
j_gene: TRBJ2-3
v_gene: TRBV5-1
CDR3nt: TGCGCCAGCAGCATCCAGGGGGCCTCGGATACGCAGTATTTT
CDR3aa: CASSIQGASDTQYF

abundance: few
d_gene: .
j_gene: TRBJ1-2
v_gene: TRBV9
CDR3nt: TGTGCCAGCAGCGTAGGGGTTCCGGGGTACTATGGCTACACCTTC
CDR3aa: CASSVGVPGYYGYTF

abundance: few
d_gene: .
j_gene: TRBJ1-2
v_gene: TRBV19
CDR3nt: TGTGCCAGTAGTATGGAACAAACTAACTATGGCTACACCTTC
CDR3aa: CASSMEQTNYGYTF

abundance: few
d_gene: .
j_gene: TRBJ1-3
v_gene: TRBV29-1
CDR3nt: TGCAGCGTTGTGCGGCCTGGAAACACCATATATTTT
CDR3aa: CSVVRPGNTIYF

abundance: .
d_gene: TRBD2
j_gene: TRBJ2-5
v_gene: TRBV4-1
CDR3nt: TGCGCCAGCAGCCGTTATAGCGGGGCCTTCCAAGAGACCCAGTACTTC
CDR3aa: CASSRYSGAFQETQYF

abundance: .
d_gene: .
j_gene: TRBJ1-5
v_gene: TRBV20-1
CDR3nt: TGCAGTGCTAGAGTCCCGAGTGACCAGCCCCAGCATTTT
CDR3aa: CSARVPSDQPQHF

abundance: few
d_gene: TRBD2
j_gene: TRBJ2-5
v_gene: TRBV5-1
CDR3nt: TGCGCCAGCAGCAGAACTAGCGGAGCTGCCCAAGAGACCCAGTACTTC
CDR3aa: CASSRTSGAAQETQYF

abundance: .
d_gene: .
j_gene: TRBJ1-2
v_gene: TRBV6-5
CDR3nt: TGTGCCAGCAGTTACTCGATACAGATGGGCTACACCTTC
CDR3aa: CASSYSIQMGYTF

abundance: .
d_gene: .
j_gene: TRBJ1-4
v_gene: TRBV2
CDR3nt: TGTGCCAGCAAGGGCGGCAGGACTGAAAAACTGTTTTTT
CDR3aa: CASKGGRTEKLFF

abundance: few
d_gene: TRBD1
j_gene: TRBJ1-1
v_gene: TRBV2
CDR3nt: TGTGCCAGCAGGGGTGGGGCAGGGGGTACTGAAGCTTTCTTT
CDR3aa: CASRGGAGGTEAFF

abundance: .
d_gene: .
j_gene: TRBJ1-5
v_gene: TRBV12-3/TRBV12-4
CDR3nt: TGTGCCAGCAGTTTCGGACGGAATAGCAATCAGCCCCAGCATTTT
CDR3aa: CASSFGRNSNQPQHF

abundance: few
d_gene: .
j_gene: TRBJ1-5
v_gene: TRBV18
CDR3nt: TGTGCCAGCTCAGACTCTGGGGGTAGCAATCAGCCCCAGCATTTT
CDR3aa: CASSDSGGSNQPQHF

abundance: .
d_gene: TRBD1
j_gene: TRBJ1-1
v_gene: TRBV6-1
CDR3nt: TGTGCCAGCAGTGCACAGGGGGCATCGGGTGAAGCTTTCTTT
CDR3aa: CASSAQGASGEAFF

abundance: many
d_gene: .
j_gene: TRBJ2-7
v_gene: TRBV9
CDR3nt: TGTGCCAGCAGCGGCCGGGACGGTACCTACGAGCAGTACTTC
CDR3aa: CASSGRDGTYEQYF

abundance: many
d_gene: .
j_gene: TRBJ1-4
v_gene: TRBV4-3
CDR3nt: TGCGCCAGCAGCCCCCTCGGCAGGGAAGCCGAAAAACTGTTTTTT
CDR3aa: CASSPLGREAEKLFF